Below are 18 T cell receptor beta chains sequenced from a single sample in a study of STAT5B mutations in CD4+ large granular lymphocyte leukemia. Sequencing used immunoSEQ multiplex PCR; TCRdb keeps in-frame clones, though not all of them. The sample has roughly 23,000 clones, about four fifths seen once. The source material was CD4+ T cells from blood buffy coats. The receptors here all came from a human donor in good health.

The chain carries TRBV27 and TRBJ2-1; D possibly corresponds to TRBD2 (6 bases). There are 16 residues in the CDR3. Per the germline V gene, CDR1 is MNHEY and CDR2 is SMNVEV (reference sequence). Deletions cut 3 bases from V and 1 base from J, with 13 bases between. CDR3 nucleotides: TGTGCCAGCAGTTTGGCGGGAATAGTATCCTACAATGAGCAGTTCTTC. Protein product: CASSLAGIVSYNEQFF.

This chain uses TRBV27 with TRBJ2-2, with D perhaps TRBD2 (6 bases). The CDR3 extends over 15 amino acids. V lost 2 bases, J lost 2 bases, and 9 bases lay in between. From germline, CDR1 is MNHEY and CDR2 SMNVEV (reference sequence). The CDR3 DNA reads as TGTGCCAGCAGTTTACGGGGGAGAAACACCGGGGAGCTGTTTTTT. Residues: CASSLRGRNTGELFF.

The chain couples TRBV6-1 to TRBJ1-6, with unresolved D. The V gene lost 5 bases and the J gene lost 3 bases, with 8 bases spanning the gap. The CDR3 spans 14 residues. Germline CDR1 and CDR2: MNHNS and SASEGT. The chain's CDR3 is CASSLGLYNSPLHF. The CDR3, as DNA: TGTGCCAGCAGTCTGGGCCTCTATAATTCACCCCTCCACTTT.

Here the CDR3 DNA reads TGCAGCGTTGTGACACGACAGATTAACACTGAAGCTTTCTTT. It is translated as CSVVTRQINTEAFF. The rearrangement joins TRBV29-1 to TRBJ1-1; D may be TRBD1 (5 bases). Trimming shortened V by 4 bases and J by 2 bases, and 14 bases separated the two germline ends. This CDR3 region has 14 residues. The germline V gene has CDR1 SQVTM and CDR2 ANQGSEA.

Here the CDR3 reads CARLGLGNYGYTF. For the CDR3, the DNA is TGTGCCAGACTAGGGCTGGGGAACTATGGCTACACCTTC. The chain combines TRBV2 with TRBJ1-2; D is undetermined. The germline V gene has CDR1 SNHLY and CDR2 FYNNEI. The CDR3 totals 13 residues. V shed 9 bases and J shed 2 bases, with 13 bases lying between them.

CDR3 sequence reads: CASSTGGLHNEQFF. DNA for the CDR3: TGTGCCAGTTCTACAGGGGGACTACACAATGAGCAGTTCTTC. The chain carries TRBV18 and TRBJ2-1; perhaps TRBD1 as D (8 bases). Trimming removed 9 bases at V and 5 bases at J, with 17 bases between. Germline V gene sequence: CDR1 KGHSH, CDR2 LQKENI. CDR3 size: 14 residues.

The CDR3 DNA is TGTGCCAGCAGCCGGGAAAACACCGGGGAGCTGTTTTTT. Translating it yields CASSRENTGELFF. V and J are TRBV11-2 and TRBJ2-2, with D possibly being TRBD2 (5 bases). Trimming shortened V by 5 bases and J by 2 bases, and 6 bases separated the two germline ends. The germline CDR1 and CDR2 sequences are SGHAT and FQNNGV. This CDR3 region has 13 residues.

This chain links TRBV5-1 with TRBJ1-3; D is unclear. The CDR3 extends over 18 amino acids. Germline V gene sequence: CDR1 SGHRS, CDR2 YFSETQ. Trimming took off 3 bases at V and 0 bases at J, with 19 bases between the two ends. DNA of the CDR3: TGCGCCAGCAGCTCTCGAGTCGGAGCCGACTCCTCTGGAAACACCATATATTTT. It codes for CASSSRVGADSSGNTIYF.

This chain joins TRBV7-3 and TRBJ2-2; TRBD1 aligns across 9 bases. The CDR3 sequence is 14 residues long. CDR1 is SGHTA and CDR2 is FQGTGA in the germline V gene. The V gene end was trimmed by 4 bases and the J gene end by 4 bases; junction bases not matched to a gene: 1. CDR3 coding DNA: TGTGCCAGCAGCTCGACAGGGGGCACCGGGGAGCTGTTTTTT. Amino acids: CASSSTGGTGELFF.

The chain carries TRBV11-2 and TRBJ1-2; 8 nucleotides match TRBD1. This CDR3 region has 16 residues. V lost 7 bases and J lost 7; bases outside the gene matches: 17. CDR1 is SGHAT and CDR2 is FQNNGV in the germline V gene. The CDR3 sequence: CASTSTTGAFGSGYTF. CDR3 DNA sequence: TGTGCCAGCACCTCGACGACAGGGGCATTTGGGAGTGGCTACACCTTC.

The chain joins TRBV19 to TRBJ2-7; D gene uncertain. The germline V gene has CDR1 LNHDA and CDR2 SQIVND (reference sequence). The V end was cut by 5 bases, the J end by 6 bases, with 14 bases between. The CDR3 extends over 13 amino acids. The CDR3 DNA reads TGTGCCAGTAGTGATCGACCCTCGCCCGAGCAGTACTTC. Its translation: CASSDRPSPEQYF.

The rearrangement links TRBV30 to TRBJ2-2; 7 bases line up with TRBD2. V lost 0 bases and J lost 6; bases outside the gene matches: 4. The germline V gene has CDR1 GTSNPN and CDR2 SVGIG (reference sequence). The CDR3 is made up of 14 amino acids. The CDR3 DNA sequence: TGTGCCTGGAGTGTGCGGGGGTTCGCCGGGGAGCTGTTTTTT. It translates to CAWSVRGFAGELFF.

This chain connects TRBV4-2 to TRBJ2-1; 9 bases are a match to TRBD2. The CDR3 totals 16 residues. V was clipped by 3 bases and J by 6 bases; unmatched bases: 9. In germline, CDR1 is LGHNA, CDR2 YNFKEQ. As DNA, the CDR3 is TGTGCCAGCAGCCAGGCTCATAGCGGGAGTTCCAATGAGCAGTTCTTC. Amino acid sequence: CASSQAHSGSSNEQFF.

On this clone itself: One junction end does not reproduce the germline sequence, and a read error may be involved. The chain uses TRBV4-3 and TRBJ1-4; 7 bases are shared with TRBD1. This CDR3 spans 16 amino acids. Germline V gene sequence: CDR1 LGHNA, CDR2 YSLEER. The CDR3 nucleotides read TGCGCCGGCAGCCAAGATCTTCTCAGGGGGGGTGAAAAACTGTTTTTT. This sequence encodes CAGSQDLLRGGEKLFF.

This clone was detected a few times. The chain is built from TRBV5-4 and TRBJ2-5; D is undetermined. The germline V gene encodes CDR1 SGHNT and CDR2 YYREEE (reference sequence). The CDR3 has 14 residues. Between the trimmed V and J ends, which lost 2 bases and 2 bases, there was a span of 10 bases. The CDR3 is CASSFMGKQETQYF. CDR3 nucleotides: TGTGCCAGCAGCTTTATGGGAAAACAAGAGACCCAGTACTTC.

The chain carries TRBV5-1 and TRBJ1-1, with a weak D call TRBD1 (6 bases). Trimming left V 2 bases short and J 6 bases short, with 23 bases between. This CDR3 is 17 amino acids long. CDR1 and CDR2 from the germline V gene are SGHRS and YFSETQ. DNA for the CDR3: TGCGCCAGCAGCTTTACGCCGGGGACATCGACTCTATCTGAAGCTTTCTTT. Translating gives CASSFTPGTSTLSEAFF.

The CDR3 DNA is TGTGCCAGCAGCTCGGGCGCGGACAGGGCCCATGCAACTAATGAAAAACTGTTTTTT. Its protein product is CASSSGADRAHATNEKLFF. The genes are TRBV5-4 and TRBJ1-4; TRBD1 agrees at 8 bases. Trimming took 3 bases from V and 0 from J; bases not matched to a gene: 13. Germline-derived CDR1 and CDR2 are SGHNT and YYREEE (reference sequence). The CDR3 loop spans 19 amino acids. Full variable domain (rest looked up from reference TRBV5-4 and TRBJ1-4): ETGVTQSPTHLIKTRGQQVTLRCSSQSGHNTVSWYQQALGQGPQFIFQYYREEENGRGNFPPRFSGLQFPNYSSELNVNALELDDSALYLCASSSGADRAHATNEKLFFGSGTQLSVL.

The chain joins TRBV4-3 to TRBJ1-5, with no clear D. Between the trimmed V and J ends, which lost 0 bases and 3 bases, there was a span of 9 bases. The CDR3 contains 15 residues. From germline, CDR1 is LGHNA and CDR2 YSLEER. CDR3 DNA sequence: TGCGCCAGCAGCCAAGAGCTTAGCCACAATCAGCCCCAGCATTTT. This encodes CASSQELSHNQPQHF.